This T cell receptor (beta chain) was retrieved from a study of blood T cell repertoires in COVID-19. Study at large: Collection of acute and convalescent COVID-19 samples took place in the United States, Italy and Spain.

The table came from immunoSEQ multiplex PCR; TCRdb's copy has only in-frame clones and leaves some out. The sample lists 150,000 to 160,000 clones; about 88% were seen once. The CDR3 consists of 16 residues. Trimming removed 8 bases from V and 5 bases from J; junction bases left unmatched: 12. From germline, CDR1 is MRHNA and CDR2 SNTAGT. This receptor was identified in a woman aged 65 to 85 with acute or convalescent COVID-19. The sample comprised peripheral blood. The chain carries TRBV6-4 and TRBJ1-6; TRBD1 aligns across 7 bases. The CDR3: CASCAVSDRDNSPLHF. In DNA form, the CDR3 reads TGTGCCAGCTGCGCCGTGAGTGACAGGGATAATTCACCCCTCCACTTT.